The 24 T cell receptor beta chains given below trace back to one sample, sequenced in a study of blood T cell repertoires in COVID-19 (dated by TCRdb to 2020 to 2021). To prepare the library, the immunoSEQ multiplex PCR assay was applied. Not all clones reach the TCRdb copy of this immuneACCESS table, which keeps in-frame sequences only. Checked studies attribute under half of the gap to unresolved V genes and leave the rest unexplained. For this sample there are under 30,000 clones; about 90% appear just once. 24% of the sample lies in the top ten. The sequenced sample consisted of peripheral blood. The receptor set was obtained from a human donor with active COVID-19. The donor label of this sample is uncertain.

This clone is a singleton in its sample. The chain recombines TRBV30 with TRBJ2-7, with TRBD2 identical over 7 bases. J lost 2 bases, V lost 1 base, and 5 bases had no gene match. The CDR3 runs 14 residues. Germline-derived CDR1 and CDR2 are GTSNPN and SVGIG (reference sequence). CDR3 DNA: TGTGCCTGGAGTGGCGGGGGTACCGCCTACGAGCAGTACTTC. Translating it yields CAWSGGGTAYEQYF.

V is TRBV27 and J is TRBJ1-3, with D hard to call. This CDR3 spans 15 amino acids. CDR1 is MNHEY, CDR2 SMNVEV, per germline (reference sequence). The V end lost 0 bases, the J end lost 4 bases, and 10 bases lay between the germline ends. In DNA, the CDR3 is TGTGCCAGCAGTTTATCTCGGGTTCCCGGAAACACCATATATTTT. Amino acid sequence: CASSLSRVPGNTIYF.

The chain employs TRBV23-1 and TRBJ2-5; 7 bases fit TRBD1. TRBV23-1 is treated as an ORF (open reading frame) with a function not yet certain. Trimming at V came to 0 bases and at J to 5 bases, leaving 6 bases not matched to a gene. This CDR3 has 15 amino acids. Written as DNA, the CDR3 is TGCGCCAGCAGTCAATCCCCCAACAGGGGCGAGACCCAGTACTTC. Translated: CASSQSPNRGETQYF.

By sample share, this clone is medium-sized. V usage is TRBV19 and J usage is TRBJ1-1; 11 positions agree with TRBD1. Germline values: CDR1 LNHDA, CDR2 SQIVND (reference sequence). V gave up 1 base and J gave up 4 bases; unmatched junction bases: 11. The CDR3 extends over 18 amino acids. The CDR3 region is CASSIVHNRGQGGTEAFF. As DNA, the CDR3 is TGTGCCAGTAGTATAGTTCATAACCGGGGACAGGGGGGCACTGAAGCTTTCTTT.

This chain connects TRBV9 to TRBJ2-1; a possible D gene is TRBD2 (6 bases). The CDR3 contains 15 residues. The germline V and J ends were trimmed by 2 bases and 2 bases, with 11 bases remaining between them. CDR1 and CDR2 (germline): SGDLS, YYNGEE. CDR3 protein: CASSVSGSPYNEQFF. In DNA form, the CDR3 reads TGTGCCAGCAGCGTCAGCGGGTCCCCCTACAATGAGCAGTTCTTC.

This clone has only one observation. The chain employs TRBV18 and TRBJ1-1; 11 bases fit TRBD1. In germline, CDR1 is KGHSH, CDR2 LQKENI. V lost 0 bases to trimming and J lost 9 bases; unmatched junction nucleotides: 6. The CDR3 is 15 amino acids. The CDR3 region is CASSPPPGTGGQAFF. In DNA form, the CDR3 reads TGTGCCAGCTCACCACCCCCCGGGACAGGGGGGCAAGCTTTCTTT.

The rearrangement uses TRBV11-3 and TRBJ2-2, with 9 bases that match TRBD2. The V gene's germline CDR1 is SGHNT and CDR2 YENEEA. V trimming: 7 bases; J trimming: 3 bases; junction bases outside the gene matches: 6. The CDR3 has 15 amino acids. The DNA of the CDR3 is TGTGCCAGCATGCTGGCGGGAGGGTACACCGGGGAGCTGTTTTTT. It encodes CASMLAGGYTGELFF. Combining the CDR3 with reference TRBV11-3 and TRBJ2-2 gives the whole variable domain EAGVVQSPRYKIIEKKQPVAFWCNPISGHNTLYWYLQNLGQGPELLIRYENEEAVDDSQLPKDRFSAERLKGVDSTLKIQPAELGDSAVYLCASMLAGGYTGELFFGEGSRLTVL.

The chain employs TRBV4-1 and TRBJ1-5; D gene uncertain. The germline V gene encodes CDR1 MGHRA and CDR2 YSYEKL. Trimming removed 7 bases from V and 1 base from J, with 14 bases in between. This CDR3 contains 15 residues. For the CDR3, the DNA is TGCGCCAGCACCCCCACACACAGCAGCAATCAGCCCCAGCATTTT. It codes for CASTPTHSSNQPQHF.

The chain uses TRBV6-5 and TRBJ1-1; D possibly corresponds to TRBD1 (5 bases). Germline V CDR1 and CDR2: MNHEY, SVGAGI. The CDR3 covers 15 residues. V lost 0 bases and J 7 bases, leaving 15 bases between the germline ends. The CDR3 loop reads CASSYSSQGWGEAFF. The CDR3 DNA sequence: TGTGCCAGCAGTTACTCGAGTCAGGGATGGGGTGAAGCTTTCTTT.

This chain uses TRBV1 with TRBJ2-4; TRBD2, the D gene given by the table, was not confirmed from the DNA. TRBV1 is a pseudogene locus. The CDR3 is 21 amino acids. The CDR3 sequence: CTSSLKPGLALRGEAKNIQYF. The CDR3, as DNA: TGCACCAGCAGCCTTAAACCGGGACTAGCGCTTAGAGGTGAGGCCAAAAACATTCAGTACTTC.

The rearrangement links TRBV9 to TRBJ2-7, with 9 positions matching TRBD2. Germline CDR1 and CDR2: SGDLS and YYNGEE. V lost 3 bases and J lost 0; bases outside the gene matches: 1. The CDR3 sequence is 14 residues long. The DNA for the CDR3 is TGTGCCAGCAGCGGTAGCGGGGGCTCCTACGAGCAGTACTTC. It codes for CASSGSGGSYEQYF.

CDR3 DNA: TGTGCCAGCAGCGTAGGAGGGAGCTACAATGAGCAGTTCTTC. Its protein product is CASSVGGSYNEQFF. This rearrangement joins TRBV9 to TRBJ2-1, with TRBD2 as a possible D gene (5 bases). The CDR3 runs to 14 residues. Per germline, CDR1 SGDLS and CDR2 YYNGEE. V shed 0 bases and J shed 3 bases, with 7 bases lying between them. Full variable domain (missing parts from reference TRBV9 and TRBJ2-1): DSGVTQTPKHLITATGQRVTLRCSPRSGDLSVYWYQQSLDQGLQFLIQYYNGEERAKGNILERFSAQQFPDLHSELNLSSLELGDSALYFCASSVGGSYNEQFFGPGTRLTVL.

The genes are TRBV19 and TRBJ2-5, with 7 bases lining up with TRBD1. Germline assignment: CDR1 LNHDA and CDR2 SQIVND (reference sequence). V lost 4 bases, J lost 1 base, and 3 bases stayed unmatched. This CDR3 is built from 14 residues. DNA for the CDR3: TGTGCCAGTAGTAGAGGGACAGTCCAAGAGACCCAGTACTTC. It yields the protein CASSRGTVQETQYF.

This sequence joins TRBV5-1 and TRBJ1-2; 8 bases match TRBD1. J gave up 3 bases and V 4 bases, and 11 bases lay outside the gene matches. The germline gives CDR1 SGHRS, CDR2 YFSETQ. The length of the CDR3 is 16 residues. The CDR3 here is CASSETGALNHYGYTF. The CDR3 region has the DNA TGCGCCAGCAGCGAGACAGGGGCGTTAAACCACTATGGCTACACCTTC.

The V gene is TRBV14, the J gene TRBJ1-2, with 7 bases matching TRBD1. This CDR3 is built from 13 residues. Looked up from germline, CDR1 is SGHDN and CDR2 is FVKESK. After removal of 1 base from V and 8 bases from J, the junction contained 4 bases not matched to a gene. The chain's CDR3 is CASSQVGGEGYTF. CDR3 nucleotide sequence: TGTGCCAGCAGCCAAGTAGGGGGCGAGGGCTACACCTTC.

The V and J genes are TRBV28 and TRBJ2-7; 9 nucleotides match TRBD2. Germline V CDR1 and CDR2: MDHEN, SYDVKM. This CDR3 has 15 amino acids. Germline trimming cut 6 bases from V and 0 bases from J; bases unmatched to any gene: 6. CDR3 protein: CASSKAGGLSYEQYF. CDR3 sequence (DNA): TGTGCCAGCAGCAAAGCGGGAGGCCTCTCCTACGAGCAGTACTTC.

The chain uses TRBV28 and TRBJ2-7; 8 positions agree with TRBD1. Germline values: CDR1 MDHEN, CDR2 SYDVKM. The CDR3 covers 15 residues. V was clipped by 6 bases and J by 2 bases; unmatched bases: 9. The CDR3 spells CASRPGTGGPYEQYF. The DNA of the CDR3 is TGTGCCAGCAGGCCCGGGACAGGTGGCCCCTACGAGCAGTACTTC.

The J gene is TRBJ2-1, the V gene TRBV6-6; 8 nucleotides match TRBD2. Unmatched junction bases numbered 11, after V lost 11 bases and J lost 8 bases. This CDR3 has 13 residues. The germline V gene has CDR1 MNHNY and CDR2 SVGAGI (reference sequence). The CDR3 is CAGVGGERDEQFF. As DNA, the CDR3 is TGTGCCGGGGTCGGGGGGGAACGCGATGAGCAGTTCTTC.

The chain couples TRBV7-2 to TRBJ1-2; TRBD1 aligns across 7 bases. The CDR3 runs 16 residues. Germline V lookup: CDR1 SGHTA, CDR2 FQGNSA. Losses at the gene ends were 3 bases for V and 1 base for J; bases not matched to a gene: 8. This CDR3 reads CASSLGRGWGNYGYTF. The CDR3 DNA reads TGTGCCAGCAGCTTGGGCAGGGGGTGGGGTAACTATGGCTACACCTTC.

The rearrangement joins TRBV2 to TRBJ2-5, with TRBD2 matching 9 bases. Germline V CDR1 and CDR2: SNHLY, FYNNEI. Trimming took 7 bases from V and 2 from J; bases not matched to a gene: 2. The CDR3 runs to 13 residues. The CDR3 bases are TGTGCCAGCAAGCGGGGGGAACAAGAGACCCAGTACTTC. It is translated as CASKRGEQETQYF. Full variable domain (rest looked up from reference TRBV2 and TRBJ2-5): EPEVTQTPSHQVTQMGQEVILRCVPISNHLYFYWYRQILGQKVEFLVSFYNNEISEKSEIFDDQFSVERPDGSNFTLKIRSTKLEDSAMYFCASKRGEQETQYFGPGTRLLVL.

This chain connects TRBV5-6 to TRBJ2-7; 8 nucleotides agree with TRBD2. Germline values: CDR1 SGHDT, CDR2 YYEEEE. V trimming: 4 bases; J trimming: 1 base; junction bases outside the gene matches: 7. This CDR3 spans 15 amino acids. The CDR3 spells CASSPRTSRSYEQYF. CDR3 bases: TGTGCCAGCAGCCCCCGGACTAGCAGATCCTACGAGCAGTACTTC.

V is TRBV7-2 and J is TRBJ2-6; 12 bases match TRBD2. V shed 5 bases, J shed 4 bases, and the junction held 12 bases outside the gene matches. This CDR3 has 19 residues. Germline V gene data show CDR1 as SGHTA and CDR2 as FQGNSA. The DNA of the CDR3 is TGTGCCAGCAGCCCCAGGACTAGCGGGAAGGTGTCCGGGGCCAACGTCCTGACTTTC. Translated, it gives CASSPRTSGKVSGANVLTF. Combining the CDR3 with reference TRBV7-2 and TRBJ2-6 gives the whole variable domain GAGVSQSPSNKVTEKGKDVELRCDPISGHTALYWYRQSLGQGLEFLIYFQGNSAPDKSGLPSDRFSAERTGGSVSTLTIQRTQQEDSAVYLCASSPRTSGKVSGANVLTFGAGSRLTVL.

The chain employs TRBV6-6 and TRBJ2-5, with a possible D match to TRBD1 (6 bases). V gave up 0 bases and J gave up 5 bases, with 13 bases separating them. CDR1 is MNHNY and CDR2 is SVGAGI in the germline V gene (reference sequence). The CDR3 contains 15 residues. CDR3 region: CASSYSTDQGETQYF. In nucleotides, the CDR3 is TGTGCCAGCAGTTACTCCACGGACCAGGGGGAGACCCAGTACTTC.

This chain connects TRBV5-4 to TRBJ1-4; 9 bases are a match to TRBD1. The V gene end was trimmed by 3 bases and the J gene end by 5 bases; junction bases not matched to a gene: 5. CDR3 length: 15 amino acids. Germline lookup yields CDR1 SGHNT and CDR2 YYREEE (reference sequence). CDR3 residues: CASSYIQGANEKLFF. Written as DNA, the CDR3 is TGTGCCAGCAGCTACATACAGGGGGCGAATGAAAAACTGTTTTTT.